This entry is about one T cell receptor (beta chain). Its target is unknown. The junction departs from germline at one end; a sequencing error may be responsible. There were TCR beta CDR3 regions amplified from RNA transcripts. An initial round of RT-PCR targeting the TCR CDR3 relied on the HTBI primer set. Each CDR3 protein is one row after TCRdb ran MiXCR on the multiplex PCR reads. The data contain roughly 250,000 distinct CDR3 sequences, 13% to 15% of them singletons. This sample is part of a study of T cells in Graves' hyperthyroidism and ophthalmopathy. Findings of the study overall: Ophthalmopathy and stable hyperthyroidism were told apart by a 13 V-J model.

Patients aged 18 to 65 with hyperthyroidism were newly diagnosed, with duration under 2 months. Source material for PBMCs was more than 7.5 ml fresh peripheral blood. The TCR originated in a woman aged 40 to 50 with Graves' hyperthyroidism that later progressed to Graves' ophthalmopathy. Sequencing input: blood.

CDR3 DNA sequence: TGCAGTGCTGGAGAGGCTAGCGGGGGGGAGACCCAGTACTTC. Translation gives CSAGEASGGETQYF. The chain links TRBV20-1 to TRBJ2-5, with 11 bases aligning to TRBD2. Germline loops: CDR1 DFQATT, CDR2 SNEGSKA (reference sequence). The length of the CDR3 is 14 residues.